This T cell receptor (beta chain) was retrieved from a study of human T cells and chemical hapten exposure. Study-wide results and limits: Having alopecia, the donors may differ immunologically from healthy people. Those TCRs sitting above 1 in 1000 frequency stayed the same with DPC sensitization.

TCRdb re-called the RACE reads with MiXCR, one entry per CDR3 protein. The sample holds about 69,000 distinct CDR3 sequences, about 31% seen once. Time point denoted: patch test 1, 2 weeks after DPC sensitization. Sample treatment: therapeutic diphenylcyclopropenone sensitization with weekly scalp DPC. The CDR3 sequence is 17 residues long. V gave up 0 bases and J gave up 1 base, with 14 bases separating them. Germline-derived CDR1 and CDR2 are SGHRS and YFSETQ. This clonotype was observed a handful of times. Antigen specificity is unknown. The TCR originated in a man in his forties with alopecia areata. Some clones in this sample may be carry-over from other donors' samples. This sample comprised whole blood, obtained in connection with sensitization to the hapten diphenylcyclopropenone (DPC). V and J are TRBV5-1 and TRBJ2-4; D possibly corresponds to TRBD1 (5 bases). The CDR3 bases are TGCGCCAGCAGCTTGGAACTTGGGGCGGCGGCCAAAAACATTCAGTACTTC. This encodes CASSLELGAAAKNIQYF.